This T cell receptor beta chain was recorded in a study of T cell responses to AZD1222 COVID-19 vaccine. General study results and limits: Among the donors, most were white British and more were female, and clonal diversity was possibly underestimated.

This clone was seen just once. Its specificity is unknown. This CDR3 is also generated by other DNA sequences in the sample. Clones were read by immunoSEQ multiplex PCR, and TCRdb kept only the in-frame ones, dropping some. The sample contains 120,000 to 150,000 clones, about 93% of which appear only once. The receptor was isolated from an adult in good health. The specimen comprised peripheral blood, sampled on day 0 of AZD1222 vaccination.

CDR3 nucleotides: TGCGCCAGCAGCTCAAGCGGGAACACCGGGGAGCTGTTTTTT. Translating it yields CASSSSGNTGELFF. The chain couples TRBV5-1 to TRBJ2-2; D perhaps matches TRBD2 (5 bases). Trimming cost V 3 bases and J 1 base, with 7 bases left between them. This CDR3 has 14 amino acids. Germline CDR1 is SGHRS and CDR2 is YFSETQ.